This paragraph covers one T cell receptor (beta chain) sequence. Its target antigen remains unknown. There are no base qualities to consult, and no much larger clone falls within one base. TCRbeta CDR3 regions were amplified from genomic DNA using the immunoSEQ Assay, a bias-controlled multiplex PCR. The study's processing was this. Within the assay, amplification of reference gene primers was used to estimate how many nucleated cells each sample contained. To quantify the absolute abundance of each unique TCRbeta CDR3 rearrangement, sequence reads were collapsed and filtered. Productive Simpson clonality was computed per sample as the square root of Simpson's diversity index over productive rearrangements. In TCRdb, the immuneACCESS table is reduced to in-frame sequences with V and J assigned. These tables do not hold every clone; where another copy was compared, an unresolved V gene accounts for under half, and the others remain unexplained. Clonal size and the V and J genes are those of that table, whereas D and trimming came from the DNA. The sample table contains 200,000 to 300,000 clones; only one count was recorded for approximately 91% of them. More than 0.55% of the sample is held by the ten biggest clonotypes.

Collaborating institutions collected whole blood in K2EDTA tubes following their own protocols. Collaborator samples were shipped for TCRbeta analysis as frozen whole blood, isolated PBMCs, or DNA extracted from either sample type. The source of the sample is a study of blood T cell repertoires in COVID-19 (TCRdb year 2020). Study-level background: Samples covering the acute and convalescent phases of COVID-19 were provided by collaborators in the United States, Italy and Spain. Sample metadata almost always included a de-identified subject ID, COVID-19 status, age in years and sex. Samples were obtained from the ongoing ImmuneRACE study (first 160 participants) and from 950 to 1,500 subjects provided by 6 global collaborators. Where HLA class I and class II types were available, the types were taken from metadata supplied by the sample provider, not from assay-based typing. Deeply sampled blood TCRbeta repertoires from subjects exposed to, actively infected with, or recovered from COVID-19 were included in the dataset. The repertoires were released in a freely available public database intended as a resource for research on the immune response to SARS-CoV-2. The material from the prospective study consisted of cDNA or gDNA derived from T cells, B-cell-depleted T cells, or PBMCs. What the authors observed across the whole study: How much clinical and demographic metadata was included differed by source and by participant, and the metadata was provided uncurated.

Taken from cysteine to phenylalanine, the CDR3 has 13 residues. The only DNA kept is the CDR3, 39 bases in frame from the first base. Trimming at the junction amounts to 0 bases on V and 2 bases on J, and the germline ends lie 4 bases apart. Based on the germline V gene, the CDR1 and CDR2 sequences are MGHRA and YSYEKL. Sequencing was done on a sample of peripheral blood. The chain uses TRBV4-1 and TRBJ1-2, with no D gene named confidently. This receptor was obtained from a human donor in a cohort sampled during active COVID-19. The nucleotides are TGCGCCAGCAGCCAAGACTTAAACTATGGCTACACCTTC. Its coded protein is CASSQDLNYGYTF.